The next 5 T cell receptor beta chains were all read from a single sample in a study of T cell responses to AZD1222 COVID-19 vaccine. Sequencing used immunoSEQ multiplex PCR; TCRdb keeps in-frame clones, though not all of them. The table lists around 110,000 clones, around 92% of them singletons. This sample comprised peripheral blood, obtained on day 0 of AZD1222 vaccination. These receptors were obtained from an adult in good health.

This clone was counted once. The chain combines TRBV6-5 with TRBJ1-2; D not resolved. Germline CDR1 and CDR2: MNHEY and SVGAGI. Between the trimmed V and J ends, which lost 6 bases and 3 bases, there was a span of 14 bases. The CDR3 is 14 amino acids. CDR3 nucleotides: TGTGCCAGCAGGAAGGGAGATTCCTACTATGGCTACACCTTC. Protein product: CASRKGDSYYGYTF.

V gene TRBV3-1 (or the pseudogene TRBV3-2) combines with J gene TRBJ1-1; 7 positions match TRBD1. V was clipped by 4 bases and J by 4 bases; unmatched bases: 9. This CDR3 has 15 residues. Germline lookup yields CDR1 LGHDT and CDR2 YNNKEL (reference sequence). The CDR3 here is CASSLDRVFATEAFF. Written as DNA, the CDR3 is TGTGCCAGCAGCCTCGACAGGGTTTTCGCCACTGAAGCTTTCTTT.

This chain joins TRBV27 and TRBJ2-1; D is possibly TRBD1 (6 bases). This CDR3 region has 18 residues. Per the germline V gene, CDR1 is MNHEY and CDR2 is SMNVEV (reference sequence). Trimming took 5 bases from V and 4 from J, leaving 24 bases between them. CDR3 sequence reads: CASSTRQVGGTRYNEQFF. For the CDR3, the DNA is TGTGCCAGCAGTACCAGACAGGTAGGAGGTACACGTTACAATGAGCAGTTCTTC.

The chain carries TRBV5-4 and TRBJ2-1, with 9 positions matching TRBD2. The length of the CDR3 is 17 residues. Germline V CDR1 and CDR2: SGHNT, YYREEE (reference sequence). V dropped 0 bases and J dropped 1; count of bases not matched to a gene: 5. This CDR3 is CASSLGGLANSYNEQFF. In DNA form, the CDR3 reads TGTGCCAGCAGCTTGGGGGGACTAGCAAATTCCTACAATGAGCAGTTCTTC.

The chain links TRBV3-1 (or the pseudogene TRBV3-2) to TRBJ2-7; D ambiguous. Between the trimmed V and J ends, which lost 0 bases and 2 bases, there was a span of 11 bases. Germline CDR1 is LGHDT and CDR2 is YNNKEL (reference sequence). The CDR3 has 15 residues. For the CDR3, the DNA is TGTGCCAGCAGCCAAGAATGGCAGGTTGCCTACGAGCAGTACTTC. Encoded protein: CASSQEWQVAYEQYF.